This T cell receptor (beta chain) was recovered during a study of blood T cell repertoires in COVID-19. Overall study: T cells, B-cell-depleted T cells, or PBMCs provided the cDNA or gDNA that served as material.

This clone was observed a single time. J lost 7 bases, V lost 6 bases, and 3 bases had no gene match. CDR1 and CDR2 (germline): SQVTM, ANQGSEA. CDR3 size: 12 residues. Those who participated ranged in age from roughly 18 to 90 years and resided in 20 to 30 US areas. Sequenced by immunoSEQ multiplex PCR; TCRdb stores in-frame clones only, minus some. This table holds around 450,000 clones, approximately 90% found once. Source material: PBMCs or T cells enriched from blood (not recorded which). The sequence came from a woman aged 18-29 years with acute COVID-19. The genes are TRBV29-1 and TRBJ1-1; the match to TRBD1 covers 12 bases. The CDR3: CSVGQGAGEAFF. CDR3 nucleotide sequence: TGCAGCGTGGGACAGGGGGCGGGTGAAGCTTTCTTT.